The clone carrying this T cell receptor (beta chain) was picked up one time. The CDR3 has 14 amino acids. Germline-derived CDR1 and CDR2 are SGHTA and FQGNSA. V dropped 1 base and J dropped 1 base, with 8 bases sitting between them. This table comes from immunoSEQ multiplex PCR, and its TCRdb copy is limited to in-frame clones, with some not included. The table has about 50,000 clones, approximately 95% seen once. This entry comes from a study of technical replicates of blood from a few donors. This receptor was obtained from a human donor in good health. The chain combines TRBV7-2 with TRBJ2-7, with D maybe TRBD2 (6 bases). Sequencing input: T cells isolated from PBMCs. The CDR3 protein is CASSLGTTSYEQYF. Written as DNA, the CDR3 is TGTGCCAGCAGCTTAGGGACTACATCCTACGAGCAGTACTTC. Full variable domain (missing parts from reference TRBV7-2 and TRBJ2-7): GAGVSQSPSNKVTEKGKDVELRCDPISGHTALYWYRQSLGQGLEFLIYFQGNSAPDKSGLPSDRFSAERTGGSVSTLTIQRTQQEDSAVYLCASSLGTTSYEQYFGPGTRLTVT.